This is a list of T cell receptor beta chains from one sample in a study of cytomegalovirus exposure and HLA in healthy donors. Sequencing used immunoSEQ multiplex PCR; TCRdb keeps in-frame clones, though not all of them. Its table records 130,000 or so clones. Sequencing was performed on PBMCs. Every receptor here comes from a man aged 18 to 35 in good health and CMV-seronegative. CDR3s include the opening cysteine and the closing phenylalanine or tryptophan. The order of the fields is J gene, D gene, V gene, CDR3 protein, CDR3 DNA. The D gene is left open where the match is weak.

j_gene: TRBJ2-7; d_gene: NA; v_gene: TRBV11-2; CDR3aa: CASSIRGYEQYF; CDR3nt: TGTGCCAGCAGCATCAGGGGTTACGAGCAGTACTTC
j_gene: TRBJ2-7; d_gene: TRBD2; v_gene: TRBV7-2; CDR3aa: CASAGGVGLAGGLSYEQYF; CDR3nt: TGTGCCAGCGCTGGGGGGGTCGGGCTAGCGGGAGGTCTCTCCTACGAGCAGTACTTC
j_gene: TRBJ1-1; d_gene: TRBD1; v_gene: TRBV9; CDR3aa: CASSVMGDRGQEAFF; CDR3nt: TGTGCCAGCAGCGTAATGGGAGACAGGGGACAGGAAGCTTTCTTT
j_gene: TRBJ1-1; d_gene: TRBD1; v_gene: TRBV5-6; CDR3aa: CASSRSRDRGAASFTEAFF; CDR3nt: TGTGCCAGCAGCCGGTCCCGGGACAGGGGAGCAGCGTCGTTCACTGAAGCTTTCTTT
j_gene: TRBJ1-1; d_gene: NA; v_gene: TRBV9; CDR3aa: CASSVEAGAEAFF; CDR3nt: TGTGCCAGCAGCGTAGAAGCAGGGGCTGAAGCTTTCTTT
j_gene: TRBJ1-1; d_gene: NA; v_gene: TRBV6-5; CDR3aa: CASSYSLGHNNTEAFF; CDR3nt: TGTGCCAGCAGTTACTCTTTGGGACACAATAACACTGAAGCTTTCTTT
j_gene: TRBJ1-2; d_gene: TRBD1; v_gene: TRBV12-5; CDR3aa: CASGLGTGTVYGYTF; CDR3nt: TGTGCTAGTGGTTTGGGGACAGGCACCGTCTATGGCTACACCTTC
j_gene: TRBJ2-3; d_gene: NA; v_gene: TRBV4-2; CDR3aa: CASSPQSTDTQYF; CDR3nt: TGTGCCAGCAGCCCCCAGAGCACAGATACGCAGTATTTT
j_gene: TRBJ1-2; d_gene: NA; v_gene: TRBV2; CDR3aa: CASSEAAGGVDYGYTF; CDR3nt: TGTGCCAGCAGTGAAGCGGCGGGGGGCGTAGACTATGGCTACACCTTC
j_gene: TRBJ2-1; d_gene: TRBD1; v_gene: TRBV18; CDR3aa: CASSPGGQGGPNEQFF; CDR3nt: TGTGCCAGCTCACCGGGCGGACAGGGGGGTCCCAATGAGCAGTTCTTC
j_gene: TRBJ2-3; d_gene: TRBD2; v_gene: TRBV5-8; CDR3aa: CASSPGTSGDTDTQYF; CDR3nt: TGTGCCAGCAGCCCAGGGACTAGCGGGGACACAGATACGCAGTATTTT
j_gene: TRBJ2-2; d_gene: NA; v_gene: TRBV7-3; CDR3aa: CASSLSNTGELFF; CDR3nt: TGTGCCAGCAGCCTTTCGAACACCGGGGAGCTGTTTTTT
j_gene: TRBJ2-3; d_gene: NA; v_gene: TRBV14; CDR3aa: CASSLQGLDTQYF; CDR3nt: TGTGCCAGCAGTCTACAGGGATTAGATACGCAGTATTTT
j_gene: TRBJ1-1; d_gene: NA; v_gene: TRBV21-1; CDR3aa: CASSKTMTGPNTEAFF; CDR3nt: TGTGCCAGCAGCAAAACTATGACAGGGCCGAACACTGAAGCTTTCTTT
j_gene: TRBJ2-3; d_gene: TRBD1; v_gene: TRBV4-1; CDR3aa: CASSQPGQGRPDTQYF; CDR3nt: TGCGCCAGCAGCCAACCGGGACAGGGGAGGCCAGATACGCAGTATTTT
j_gene: TRBJ2-2; d_gene: NA; v_gene: TRBV28; CDR3aa: CASSLQNGELFF; CDR3nt: TGTGCCAGCAGTTTGCAGAACGGGGAGCTGTTTTTT
j_gene: TRBJ1-2; d_gene: NA; v_gene: TRBV6-6; CDR3aa: CASSYGGRGGGYTF; CDR3nt: TGTGCCAGCAGTTACGGCGGCAGGGGTGGTGGCTACACCTTC
j_gene: TRBJ1-1; d_gene: TRBD1; v_gene: TRBV29-1; CDR3aa: CSGSQGGNTEAFF; CDR3nt: TGCAGCGGGTCACAGGGGGGGAACACTGAAGCTTTCTTT
j_gene: TRBJ2-1; d_gene: NA; v_gene: TRBV9; CDR3aa: CASRGLNSSYNEQFF; CDR3nt: TGTGCCAGCAGGGGCCTTAACAGCTCCTACAATGAGCAGTTCTTC
j_gene: TRBJ1-1; d_gene: TRBD1; v_gene: TRBV29-1; CDR3aa: CSGLTGTGYTEAFF; CDR3nt: TGCAGCGGATTAACCGGGACAGGGTACACTGAAGCTTTCTTT
j_gene: TRBJ2-1; d_gene: NA; v_gene: TRBV5-1; CDR3aa: CASSLASSGNEQFF; CDR3nt: TGCGCCAGCAGCTTGGCCTCGTCGGGCAATGAGCAGTTCTTC
j_gene: TRBJ2-5; d_gene: NA; v_gene: TRBV6-1; CDR3aa: CASTFSRDNQETQYF; CDR3nt: TGTGCCAGCACCTTTTCCCGGGACAACCAAGAGACCCAGTACTTC